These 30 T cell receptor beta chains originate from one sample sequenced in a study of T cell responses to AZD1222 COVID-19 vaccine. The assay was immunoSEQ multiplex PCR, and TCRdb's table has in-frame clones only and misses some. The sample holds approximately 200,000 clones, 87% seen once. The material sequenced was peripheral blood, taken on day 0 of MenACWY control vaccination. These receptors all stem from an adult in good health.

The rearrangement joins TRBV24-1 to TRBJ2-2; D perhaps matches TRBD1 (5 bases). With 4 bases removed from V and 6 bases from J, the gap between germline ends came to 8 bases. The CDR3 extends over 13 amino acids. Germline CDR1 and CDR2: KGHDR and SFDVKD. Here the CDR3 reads CATSDQGSGELFF. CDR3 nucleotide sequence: TGTGCCACCAGTGACCAGGGTTCCGGGGAGCTGTTTTTT.

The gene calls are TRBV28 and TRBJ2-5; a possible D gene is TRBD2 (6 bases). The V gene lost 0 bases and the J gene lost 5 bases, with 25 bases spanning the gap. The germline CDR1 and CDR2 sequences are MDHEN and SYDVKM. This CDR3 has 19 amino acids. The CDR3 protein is CASSLWGQGLVRNWETQYF. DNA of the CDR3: TGTGCCAGCAGTTTATGGGGGCAGGGACTGGTCCGAAATTGGGAGACCCAGTACTTC.

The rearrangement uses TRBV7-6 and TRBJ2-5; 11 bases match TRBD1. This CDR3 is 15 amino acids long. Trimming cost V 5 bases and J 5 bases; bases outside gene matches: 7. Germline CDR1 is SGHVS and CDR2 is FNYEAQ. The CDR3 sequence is CASSPRTGGRETQYF. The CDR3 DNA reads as TGTGCCAGCAGCCCCCGGACAGGGGGCAGGGAGACCCAGTACTTC. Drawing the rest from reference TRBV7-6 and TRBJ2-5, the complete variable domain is GAGVSQSPRYKVTKRGQDVALRCDPISGHVSLYWYRQALGQGPEFLTYFNYEAQQDKSGLPNDRFSAERPEGSISTLTIQRTEQRDSAMYRCASSPRTGGRETQYFGPGTRLLVL.

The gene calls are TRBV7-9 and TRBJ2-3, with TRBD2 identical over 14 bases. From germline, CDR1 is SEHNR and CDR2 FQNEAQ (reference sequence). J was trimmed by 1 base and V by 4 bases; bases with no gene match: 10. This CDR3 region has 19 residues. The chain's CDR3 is CASSSSRGLAGGGTDTQYF. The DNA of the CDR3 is TGTGCCAGCAGCTCGTCCCGCGGACTAGCGGGAGGTGGCACAGATACGCAGTATTTT.

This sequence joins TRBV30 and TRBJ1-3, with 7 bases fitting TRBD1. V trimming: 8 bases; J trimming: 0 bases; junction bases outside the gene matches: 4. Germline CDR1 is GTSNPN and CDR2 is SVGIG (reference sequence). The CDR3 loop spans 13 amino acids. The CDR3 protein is CAGGQSSGNTIYF. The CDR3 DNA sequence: TGTGCCGGGGGACAGAGCTCTGGAAACACCATATATTTT.

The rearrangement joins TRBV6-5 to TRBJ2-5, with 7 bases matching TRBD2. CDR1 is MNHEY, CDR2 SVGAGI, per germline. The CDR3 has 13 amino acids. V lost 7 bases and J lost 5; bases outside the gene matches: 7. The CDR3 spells CASTPSGIETQYF. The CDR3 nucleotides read TGTGCCAGCACCCCAAGCGGGATCGAGACCCAGTACTTC.

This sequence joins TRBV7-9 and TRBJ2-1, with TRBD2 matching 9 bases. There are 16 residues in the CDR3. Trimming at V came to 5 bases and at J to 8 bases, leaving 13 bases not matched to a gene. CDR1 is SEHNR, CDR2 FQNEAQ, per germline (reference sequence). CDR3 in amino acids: CASSRAASGISDEQFF. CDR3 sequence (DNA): TGTGCCAGCAGCCGCGCGGCTAGCGGGATAAGTGATGAGCAGTTCTTC. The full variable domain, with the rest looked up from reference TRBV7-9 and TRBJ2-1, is DTGVSQNPRHKITKRGQNVTFRCDPISEHNRLYWYRQTLGQGPEFLTYFQNEAQLEKSRLLSDRFSAERPKGSFSTLEIQRTEQGDSAMYLCASSRAASGISDEQFFGPGTRLTVL.

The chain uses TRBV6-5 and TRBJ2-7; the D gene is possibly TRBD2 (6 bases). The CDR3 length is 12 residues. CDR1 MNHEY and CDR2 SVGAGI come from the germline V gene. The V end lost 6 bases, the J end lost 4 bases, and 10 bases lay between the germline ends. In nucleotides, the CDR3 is TGTGCCAGCAGCATGGAGGGGTACGAGCAGTACTTC. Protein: CASSMEGYEQYF.

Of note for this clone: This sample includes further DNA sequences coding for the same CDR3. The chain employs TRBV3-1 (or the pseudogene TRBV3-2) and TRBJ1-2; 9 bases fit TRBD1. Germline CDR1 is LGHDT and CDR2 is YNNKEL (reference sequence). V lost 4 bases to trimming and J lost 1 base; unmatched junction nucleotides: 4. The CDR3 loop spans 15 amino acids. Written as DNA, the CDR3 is TGTGCCAGCAGCCGCGGACAGGGGATTAACTATGGCTACACCTTC. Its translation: CASSRGQGINYGYTF.

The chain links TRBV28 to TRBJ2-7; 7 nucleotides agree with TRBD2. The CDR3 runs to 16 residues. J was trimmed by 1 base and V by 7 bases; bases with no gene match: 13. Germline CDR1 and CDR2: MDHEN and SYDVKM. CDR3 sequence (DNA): TGTGCCAGCATACCGGCAACTAGCGAATTATCCTACGAGCAGTACTTC. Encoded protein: CASIPATSELSYEQYF. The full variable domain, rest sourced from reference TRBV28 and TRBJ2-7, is DVKVTQSSRYLVKRTGEKVFLECVQDMDHENMFWYRQDPGLGLRLIYFSYDVKMKEKGDIPEGYSVSREKKERFSLILESASTNQTSMYLCASIPATSELSYEQYFGPGTRLTVT.

The CDR3 loop reads CASSQDSSNFLTQYF. The CDR3 bases are TGTGCCAGCAGCCAAGATTCCTCAAATTTCTTAACCCAGTACTTC. The chain couples TRBV3-1 (or the pseudogene TRBV3-2) to TRBJ2-5; D is uncertain. V lost 0 bases, J lost 8 bases, and 16 bases lay in between. This CDR3 contains 15 residues. Germline lookup yields CDR1 LGHDT and CDR2 YNNKEL (reference sequence).

The CDR3 coding sequence is TGTGCCAGCAGTTCCGGGGGCCTTGATTCACCCCTCCACTTT. Protein product: CASSSGGLDSPLHF. The chain recombines TRBV28 with TRBJ1-6; a possible D gene is TRBD1 (6 bases). The CDR3 loop spans 14 amino acids. Germline assignment: CDR1 MDHEN and CDR2 SYDVKM. Trimming pared 4 bases from V and 8 bases from J, leaving 12 bases between.

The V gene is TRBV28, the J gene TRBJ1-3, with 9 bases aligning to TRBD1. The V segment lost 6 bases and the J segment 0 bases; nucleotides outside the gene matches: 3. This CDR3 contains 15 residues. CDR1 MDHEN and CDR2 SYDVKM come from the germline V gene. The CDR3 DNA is TGTGCCAGCAGCGGACAGGGGCCCTCTGGAAACACCATATATTTT. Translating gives CASSGQGPSGNTIYF.

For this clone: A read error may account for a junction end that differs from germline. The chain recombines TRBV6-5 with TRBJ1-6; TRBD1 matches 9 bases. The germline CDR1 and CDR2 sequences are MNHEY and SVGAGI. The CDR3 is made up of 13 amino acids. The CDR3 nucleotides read TGTGCCACCCTGGGACAGGGCAATTCACCCCTCCATTTT. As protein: CATLGQGNSPLHF.

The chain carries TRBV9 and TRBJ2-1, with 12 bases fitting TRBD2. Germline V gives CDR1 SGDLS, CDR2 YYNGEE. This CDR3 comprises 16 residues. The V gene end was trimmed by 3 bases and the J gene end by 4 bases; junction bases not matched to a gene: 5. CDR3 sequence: CASSAPSGGVYNEQFF. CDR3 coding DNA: TGTGCCAGCAGCGCCCCTAGCGGGGGGGTTTACAATGAGCAGTTCTTC.

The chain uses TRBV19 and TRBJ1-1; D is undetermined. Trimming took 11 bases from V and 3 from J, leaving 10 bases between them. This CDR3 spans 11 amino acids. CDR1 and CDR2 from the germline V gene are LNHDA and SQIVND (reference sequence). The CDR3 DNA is TGTGCCGGCGCCAGCGACACTGAAGCTTTCTTT. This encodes CAGASDTEAFF.

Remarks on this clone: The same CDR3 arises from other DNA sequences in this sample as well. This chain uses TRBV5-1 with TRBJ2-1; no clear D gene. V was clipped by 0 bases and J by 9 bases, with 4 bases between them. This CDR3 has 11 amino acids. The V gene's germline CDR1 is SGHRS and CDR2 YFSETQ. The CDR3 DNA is TGCGCCAGCAGCTTGGAGGCTGAGCAGTTCTTC. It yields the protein CASSLEAEQFF.

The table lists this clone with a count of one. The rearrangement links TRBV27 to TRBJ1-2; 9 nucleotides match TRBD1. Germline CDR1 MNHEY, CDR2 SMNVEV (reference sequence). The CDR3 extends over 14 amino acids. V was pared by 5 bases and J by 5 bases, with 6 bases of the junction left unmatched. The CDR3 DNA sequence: TGTGCCAGCAGTGGAACCGGGACAGGGTATGGCTACACCTTC. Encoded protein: CASSGTGTGYGYTF.

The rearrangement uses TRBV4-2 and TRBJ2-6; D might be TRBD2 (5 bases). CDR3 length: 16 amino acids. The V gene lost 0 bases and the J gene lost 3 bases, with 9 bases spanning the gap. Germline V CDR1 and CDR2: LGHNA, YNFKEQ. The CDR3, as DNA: TGTGCCAGCAGCCAAGATCGAGGGAGTGGGGCCAACGTCCTGACTTTC. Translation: CASSQDRGSGANVLTF.

In DNA form, the CDR3 reads TGCGCCAGTTGGACAGGAACGAACACCGGGGAGCTGTTTTTT. Protein sequence: CASWTGTNTGELFF. The genes are TRBV5-1 and TRBJ2-2; 7 positions agree with TRBD1. Losses at the gene ends were 8 bases for V and 0 bases for J; bases not matched to a gene: 4. Germline V gene lookup returns CDR1 SGHRS and CDR2 YFSETQ. This CDR3 region has 14 residues.

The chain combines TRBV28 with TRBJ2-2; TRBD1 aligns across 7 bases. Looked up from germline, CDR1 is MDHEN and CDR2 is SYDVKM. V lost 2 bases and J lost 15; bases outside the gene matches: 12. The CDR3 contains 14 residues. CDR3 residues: CASSLRTGSSRLFF. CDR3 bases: TGTGCCAGCAGTTTAAGGACAGGCAGCTCCCGCTTGTTTTTT.

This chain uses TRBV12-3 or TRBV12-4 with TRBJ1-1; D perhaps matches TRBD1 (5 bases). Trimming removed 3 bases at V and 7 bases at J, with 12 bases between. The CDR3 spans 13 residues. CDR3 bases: TGTGCCAGCAGTTTTGGGACTGCTGGTGAAGCTTTCTTT. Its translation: CASSFGTAGEAFF.

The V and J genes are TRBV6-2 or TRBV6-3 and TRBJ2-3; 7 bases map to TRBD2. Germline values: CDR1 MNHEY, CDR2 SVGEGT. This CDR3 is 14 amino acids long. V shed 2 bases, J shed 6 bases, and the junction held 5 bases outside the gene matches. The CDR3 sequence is CASSYGGGWDTQYF. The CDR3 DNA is TGTGCCAGCAGTTACGGCGGGGGATGGGATACGCAGTATTTT.

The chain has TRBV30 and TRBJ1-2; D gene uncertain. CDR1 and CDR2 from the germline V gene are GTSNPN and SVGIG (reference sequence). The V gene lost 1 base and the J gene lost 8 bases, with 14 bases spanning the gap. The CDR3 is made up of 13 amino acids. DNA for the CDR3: TGTGCCTGGAGTGCGCCTAAGGCGTTAGGCTACACCTTC. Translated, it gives CAWSAPKALGYTF.

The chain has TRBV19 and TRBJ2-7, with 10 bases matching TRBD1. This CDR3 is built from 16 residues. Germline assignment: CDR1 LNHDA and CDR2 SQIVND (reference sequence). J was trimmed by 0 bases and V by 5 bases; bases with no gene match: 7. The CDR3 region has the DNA TGTGCCAGTAGTTACGGGACAGGGGAAAACTCCTACGAGCAGTACTTC. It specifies CASSYGTGENSYEQYF. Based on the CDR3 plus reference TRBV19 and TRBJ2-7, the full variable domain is DGGITQSPKYLFRKEGQNVTLSCEQNLNHDAMYWYRQDPGQGLRLIYYSQIVNDFQKGDIAEGYSVSREKKESFPLTVTSAQKNPTAFYLCASSYGTGENSYEQYFGPGTRLTVT.

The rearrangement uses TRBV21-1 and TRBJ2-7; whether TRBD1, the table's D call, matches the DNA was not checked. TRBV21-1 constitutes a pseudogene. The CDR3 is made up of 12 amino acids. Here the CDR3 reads CASSKFQNEQYF. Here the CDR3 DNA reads TGTGCCAGCAGCAAATTCCAGAACGAGCAGTACTTC.

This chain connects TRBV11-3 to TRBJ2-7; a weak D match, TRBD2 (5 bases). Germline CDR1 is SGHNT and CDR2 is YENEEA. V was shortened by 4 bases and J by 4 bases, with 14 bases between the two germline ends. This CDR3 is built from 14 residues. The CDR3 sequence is CASSSLTGSYEQYF. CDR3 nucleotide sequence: TGTGCCAGCAGCTCGTTGACTGGGAGTTACGAGCAGTACTTC.

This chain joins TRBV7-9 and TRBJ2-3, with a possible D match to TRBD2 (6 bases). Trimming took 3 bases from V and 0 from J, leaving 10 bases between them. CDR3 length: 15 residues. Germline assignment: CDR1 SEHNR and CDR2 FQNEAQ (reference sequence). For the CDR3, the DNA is TGTGCCAGCAGCTTCTTGGGGGGAAGCACAGATACGCAGTATTTT. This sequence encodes CASSFLGGSTDTQYF. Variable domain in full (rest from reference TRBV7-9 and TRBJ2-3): DTGVSQNPRHKITKRGQNVTFRCDPISEHNRLYWYRQTLGQGPEFLTYFQNEAQLEKSRLLSDRFSAERPKGSFSTLEIQRTEQGDSAMYLCASSFLGGSTDTQYFGPGTRLTVL.

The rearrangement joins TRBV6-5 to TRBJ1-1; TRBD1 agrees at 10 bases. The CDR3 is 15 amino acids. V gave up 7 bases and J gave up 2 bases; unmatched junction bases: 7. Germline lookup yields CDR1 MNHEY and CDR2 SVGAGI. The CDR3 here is CASTPRTGGNTEAFF. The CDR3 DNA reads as TGTGCCAGCACCCCTAGGACAGGGGGAAACACTGAAGCTTTCTTT.

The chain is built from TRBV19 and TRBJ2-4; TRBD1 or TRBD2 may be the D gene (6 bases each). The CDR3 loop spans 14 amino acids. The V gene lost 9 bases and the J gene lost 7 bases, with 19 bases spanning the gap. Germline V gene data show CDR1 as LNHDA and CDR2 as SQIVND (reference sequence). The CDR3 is CASQRGGPGNIQYF. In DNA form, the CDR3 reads TGTGCCAGCCAACGTGGGGGGCCGGGGAACATTCAGTACTTC.